These 3 T cell receptor beta chains originate from one sample sequenced in a study of blood T cell repertoires in COVID-19. Clones were sequenced by immunoSEQ multiplex PCR, and TCRdb holds only the in-frame ones, with some missing. The repertoire has about 30,000 clones, about 88% of them found once; the top ten carry 60% to 80%. Sequencing was done on a sample of peripheral blood. The receptor source for this set is a man aged 65 to 85 with acute or convalescent COVID-19.

This clone was observed a few times. The chain employs TRBV6-5 and TRBJ2-7; TRBD1 aligns across 8 bases. Germline-derived CDR1 and CDR2 are MNHEY and SVGAGI. This CDR3 has 13 residues. The V segment lost 4 bases and the J segment 6 bases; nucleotides outside the gene matches: 5. This CDR3 is CASSFTGGGEQYF. Written as DNA, the CDR3 is TGTGCCAGCAGTTTCACAGGGGGTGGCGAGCAGTACTTC.

The chain is built from TRBV5-1 and TRBJ1-4; no reliable D call. CDR1 is SGHRS and CDR2 is YFSETQ in the germline V gene. The CDR3 runs to 17 residues. Trimming cost V 0 bases and J 0 bases, with 12 bases left between them. The CDR3 sequence: CASSLVPLRATNEKLFF. The CDR3 DNA is TGCGCCAGCAGCTTGGTACCGTTGCGGGCAACTAATGAAAAACTGTTTTTT.

This chain connects TRBV19 to TRBJ2-1; 11 nucleotides match TRBD2. Germline trimming cut 1 base from V and 4 bases from J; bases unmatched to any gene: 3. The V gene's germline CDR1 is LNHDA and CDR2 SQIVND (reference sequence). The CDR3 sequence is 16 residues long. CDR3: CASSIVPSGGYNEQFF. CDR3 coding DNA: TGTGCCAGTAGTATAGTACCTAGCGGGGGGTACAATGAGCAGTTCTTC.